The entry below describes one TCR beta chain. Its antigen remains unknown. Assay: immunoSEQ multiplex PCR; the TCRdb copy retains only in-frame clones and omits some. Of 2 million to 2.5 million clones listed, more than 90% are singletons. This entry belongs to a study of shared clonotypes between healthy human individuals. Findings and caveats of the study: The sole specimen, blood, was sampled, and tissue repertoires likely differ. Clonotypes not shared had lower generation probabilities than those common to all four donors.

The source material was naive CD4+ T cells sorted from blood. As to subset: CD45RA+ positively selected. The receptor was derived from a man in his late teens or twenties in good health.

The CDR3 loop is CASMRTGGKEQYF. CDR3 nucleotides: TGTGCCAGCATGAGGACAGGGGGCAAAGAGCAGTACTTC. V gene TRBV6-1 combines with J gene TRBJ2-7, with 11 bases that match TRBD1. Germline assignment: CDR1 MNHNS and CDR2 SASEGT. V lost 7 bases and J lost 7; bases outside the gene matches: 6. The CDR3 runs to 13 residues.